The 9 T cell receptor beta chains below all came from one sample that was sequenced in a study of vaccination effects on CD4 cells after COVID-19. Measured with immunoSEQ multiplex PCR; TCRdb has only the in-frame clones, and not every one. The table has some 30,000 clones, about 73% seen once. It was after more than nine days of culture that CD4+ T cells were isolated. Their recognized antigens are unknown. Sequenced material: CD4+ T cells from PBMCs cultured without peptide, taken before COVID-19 vaccination. Receptor source: a human donor who received a COVID-19 vaccine.

The chain has TRBV6-5 and TRBJ2-2, with D tentatively TRBD2 (5 bases). Germline V lookup: CDR1 MNHEY, CDR2 SVGAGI. This CDR3 has 15 residues. The ends were cut back, 5 bases at V and 2 bases at J, with 12 bases in the middle. In nucleotides, the CDR3 is TGTGCCAGCAGTCCCGGGAACTATAACACCGGGGAGCTGTTTTTT. Its protein product is CASSPGNYNTGELFF.

The chain employs TRBV10-1 and TRBJ1-1; D not resolved. The CDR3 contains 15 residues. Trimming cost V 2 bases and J 1 base, with 11 bases left between them. In germline, CDR1 is WNHNN, CDR2 SYGVQD (reference sequence). The CDR3 loop reads CASSEGSDWNTEAFF. The CDR3 DNA reads as TGCGCCAGCAGTGAGGGAAGCGATTGGAACACTGAAGCTTTCTTT.

The chain links TRBV28 to TRBJ2-1, with D possibly TRBD1 on 6 matching bases. The CDR3 has 12 amino acids. Germline lookup yields CDR1 MDHEN and CDR2 SYDVKM. The germline V and J ends were trimmed by 10 bases and 6 bases, with 13 bases remaining between them. The CDR3, as DNA: TGTGCCACCATAGGACAGTTCAATGAGCAGTTCTTC. Amino acid sequence: CATIGQFNEQFF.

V gene TRBV28 combines with J gene TRBJ2-2; 13 positions match TRBD2. The CDR3 loop spans 15 amino acids. Germline values: CDR1 MDHEN, CDR2 SYDVKM. The ends lost 8 bases at V and 4 bases at J; junction bases unmatched: 4. The CDR3 nucleotides read TGTGCCAGCGGAACTAGCGGGAGGGCCACCGGGGAGCTGTTTTTT. This codes for CASGTSGRATGELFF.

This clone appeared a few times. The CDR3 DNA reads as TGTGCCAGCAGCTGGAGGAGTGGGGACACAGATACGCAGTATTTT. Protein: CASSWRSGDTDTQYF. V and J are TRBV7-2 and TRBJ2-3; TRBD2 might be the D (5 bases). The CDR3 is 15 amino acids. Germline values: CDR1 SGHTA, CDR2 FQGNSA. V lost 4 bases and J lost 2, with 13 bases in between. Drawing the rest from reference TRBV7-2 and TRBJ2-3, the complete variable domain is GAGVSQSPSNKVTEKGKDVELRCDPISGHTALYWYRQSLGQGLEFLIYFQGNSAPDKSGLPSDRFSAERTGGSVSTLTIQRTQQEDSAVYLCASSWRSGDTDTQYFGPGTRLTVL.

The V and J genes are TRBV6-1 and TRBJ2-7, with 12 bases identical to TRBD2. CDR3 length equals 16 residues. With 4 bases clipped from V and 0 bases from J, the junction kept 4 bases outside the gene matches. Germline loops: CDR1 MNHNS, CDR2 SASEGT. As DNA, the CDR3 is TGTGCCAGCAGTGCAAAGACTAGCGGGAGCTCCTACGAGCAGTACTTC. As protein: CASSAKTSGSSYEQYF.

The chain has TRBV11-2 and TRBJ2-3, with D possibly matching TRBD1 (6 bases). Trimming removed 4 bases at V and 3 bases at J, with 14 bases between. Germline CDR1 is SGHAT and CDR2 is FQNNGV. The CDR3 extends over 15 amino acids. CDR3 DNA: TGTGCCAGCAGCTCCCGGACAGTTCCGACAGATACGCAGTATTTT. Residues: CASSSRTVPTDTQYF.

The gene calls are TRBV5-5 and TRBJ2-5, with D possibly matching TRBD1 (8 bases). Between the trimmed V and J ends, which lost 3 bases and 1 base, there was a span of 19 bases. Germline V gene sequence: CDR1 SGHKS, CDR2 YYEKEE (reference sequence). The CDR3 covers 17 residues. Written as DNA, the CDR3 is TGTGCCAGCAGCTCACGATTGGGAGGGACAGGCCAAGAGACCCAGTACTTC. Translated, it gives CASSSRLGGTGQETQYF. The whole variable domain, remainder taken from reference TRBV5-5 and TRBJ2-5, is DAGVTQSPTHLIKTRGQQVTLRCSPISGHKSVSWYQQVLGQGPQFIFQYYEKEERGRGNFPDRFSARQFPNYSSELNVNALLLGDSALYLCASSSRLGGTGQETQYFGPGTRLLVL.

The gene calls are TRBV4-1 and TRBJ1-6; D may be TRBD1 (5 bases). The CDR3 extends over 14 amino acids. V lost 0 bases to trimming and J lost 10 bases, with 10 bases between them. Germline CDR1 and CDR2: MGHRA and YSYEKL. CDR3 sequence (DNA): TGCGCCAGCAGCCAAGATAGTAAGGGGTCACCCCTCCACTTT. This encodes CASSQDSKGSPLHF.